What follows describes a single TCR beta chain. These data originate in a study of blood T cell repertoires in COVID-19. Study-level background: Whether acute or convalescent, the COVID-19 samples came from the United States, Italy and Spain. The cDNA or gDNA used as material had been derived from T cells, B-cell-depleted T cells, or PBMCs.

V shed 4 bases, J shed 11 bases, and the junction held 7 bases outside the gene matches. The CDR3 spans 13 residues. Per the germline V gene, CDR1 is GTSNPN and CDR2 is SVGIG (reference sequence). In the study's own analysis: Reference gene primer amplification gave estimated nucleated cell counts. The method was immunoSEQ multiplex PCR; TCRdb's version includes in-frame clones alone and lacks a portion of them. V and J calls and clone size follow that table, whereas D and trimming were derived from the DNA. The sample consists of 650,000 to 800,000 clones, over 80% of them appearing once. Sequenced sample: peripheral blood. The sequence came from a woman younger than 35 with acute or convalescent COVID-19. V and J are TRBV30 and TRBJ1-6, with 8 bases matching TRBD1. Here the CDR3 reads CAWNYRGETPLHF. In nucleotides, the CDR3 is TGTGCCTGGAATTACAGGGGGGAGACACCCCTCCACTTT. Combining the CDR3 with reference TRBV30 and TRBJ1-6 gives the whole variable domain SQTIHQWPATLVQPVGSPLSLECTVEGTSNPNLYWYRQAAGRGLQLLFYSVGIGQISSEVPQNLSASRPQDRQFILSSKKLLLSDSGFYLCAWNYRGETPLHFGNGTRLTVT.